The TCR beta chain under discussion was sequenced for a study of blood T cell repertoires in COVID-19. Study summary: There were acute and convalescent COVID-19 samples, and they came from the United States, Italy and Spain. Sample material is recorded as cDNA or gDNA derived from T cells, B-cell-depleted T cells, or PBMCs.

Authors' processing steps: Reference gene primer amplification gave nucleated cell count estimates. The table came from immunoSEQ multiplex PCR; TCRdb's copy has only in-frame clones and leaves some out. V, J and clone size are those of that table, while D and trimming were read from the DNA. The table has 200,000 to 250,000 clones, approximately 88% seen once; the top ten hold under 13%. The CDR3 consists of 15 residues. The sequencing sample was made of PBMCs or T cells enriched from blood (not recorded which). The sequence came from a man aged 18 to 30 with acute COVID-19. The chain combines TRBV21-1 with TRBJ2-7; the table names TRBD1, a call not compared with the DNA. TRBV21-1 is annotated as a pseudogene. The CDR3 nucleotides are TGTGCCAGCAGTCACTACAGGGCCGGCTCCTACGAGCAGTACTTC. This sequence encodes CASSHYRAGSYEQYF.